This T cell receptor (beta chain) derives from a study of blood T cell repertoires in COVID-19. Study in general: Acute and convalescent COVID-19 samples came from the United States, Italy and Spain. T cells, B-cell-depleted T cells, or PBMCs supplied cDNA or gDNA.

Authors' analysis steps: Cell counts per sample came from amplifying reference gene primers. Some clones are missing from TCRdb's copy, which holds only in-frame ones; the method was immunoSEQ multiplex PCR. V, J and clone size were drawn from that table, and D and trimming were deduced from the DNA. Of about 220,000 clones listed, 80% to 85% are singletons. With 1 base removed from V and 3 bases from J, the gap between germline ends came to 21 bases. This CDR3 spans 18 amino acids. Germline CDR1 reads LGHDT; CDR2 reads YNNKEL (reference sequence). The chain carries TRBV3-1 (or the pseudogene TRBV3-2) and TRBJ1-1; weak D call: TRBD1 (5 bases). The sample comprised peripheral blood. This clonotype originated in an older woman with acute or convalescent COVID-19. The CDR3 sequence: CASSQASGGRQRYTEAFF. As DNA, the CDR3 is TGTGCCAGCAGCCAAGCGAGTGGAGGGCGACAGCGTTACACTGAAGCTTTCTTT.